What follows are 14 T cell receptor beta chains derived from one specimen sequenced in a study of T cell responses to AZD1222 COVID-19 vaccine. Sequencing used immunoSEQ multiplex PCR; TCRdb keeps in-frame clones, though not all of them. The data hold roughly 100,000 clones, with more than 75% observed a single time. The specimen comprised peripheral blood, sampled on day 0 of AZD1222 vaccination. Receptors originate from an adult in good health.

On this clone itself: The sample contains more than one DNA sequence encoding this CDR3. CDR3 residues: CASSPGQSYEQYF. CDR3 DNA: TGTGCCAGCAGCCCTGGGCAGAGCTACGAGCAGTACTTC. The chain joins TRBV28 to TRBJ2-7; no definite D call. The length of the CDR3 is 13 residues. Trimming took off 6 bases at V and 3 bases at J, with 12 bases between the two ends. Germline-derived CDR1 and CDR2 are MDHEN and SYDVKM.

This CDR3 is CSVEGPGLAVTNEQFF. The CDR3 DNA sequence: TGCAGCGTTGAAGGCCCGGGACTAGCGGTGACTAATGAGCAGTTCTTC. The chain carries TRBV29-1 and TRBJ2-1; 11 positions match TRBD2. CDR1 is SQVTM and CDR2 is ANQGSEA in the germline V gene. The CDR3 loop spans 16 amino acids. V lost 1 base to trimming and J lost 7 bases; unmatched junction nucleotides: 9.

As DNA, the CDR3 is TGTGCCAGCAGTTACTCGAGCTCCTACAATGAGCAGTTCTTC. It yields the protein CASSYSSSYNEQFF. The V gene is TRBV6-6, the J gene TRBJ2-1; D is undetermined. The CDR3 contains 14 residues. The V end lost 0 bases, the J end lost 0 bases, and 3 bases lay between the germline ends. Germline lookup yields CDR1 MNHNY and CDR2 SVGAGI (reference sequence).

V and J are TRBV4-1 and TRBJ2-4, with a tentative D call TRBD2 (5 bases). Trimming stripped 0 bases from V and 6 bases from J, with 15 bases between. This CDR3 has 16 amino acids. CDR1 MGHRA and CDR2 YSYEKL come from the germline V gene. The CDR3 reads CASSQEKKKSGNIQYF. CDR3 nucleotides: TGCGCCAGCAGCCAAGAGAAAAAGAAAAGCGGAAACATTCAGTACTTC.

The chain joins TRBV27 to TRBJ2-7, with 7 bases matching TRBD1. The CDR3 totals 15 residues. Trimming removed 2 bases from V and 3 bases from J; junction bases left unmatched: 7. Germline CDR1 MNHEY, CDR2 SMNVEV (reference sequence). The CDR3 DNA follows: TGTGCCAGCAGTTTAAGAGGGGGCCGGATCTACGAGCAGTACTTC. Protein product: CASSLRGGRIYEQYF.

The V call is TRBV5-1, the J call TRBJ1-6, with D tentatively TRBD1 (5 bases). The ends were cut back, 0 bases at V and 9 bases at J, with 13 bases in the middle. CDR3 length equals 15 residues. Germline CDR1 SGHRS, CDR2 YFSETQ. CDR3 residues: CASSLATGSVSPLHF. The CDR3 region has the DNA TGCGCCAGCAGCTTGGCCACAGGATCAGTTTCACCCCTCCACTTT.

V is TRBV29-1 and J is TRBJ2-1; 11 positions match TRBD1. V dropped 8 bases and J dropped 7; count of bases not matched to a gene: 4. The CDR3 contains 12 residues. CDR1 SQVTM and CDR2 ANQGSEA come from the germline V gene. Written as DNA, the CDR3 is TGCAGCCTTGGACAGGGGGCGAATGAGCAGTTCTTC. Residues: CSLGQGANEQFF.

The V and J genes are TRBV28 and TRBJ1-2; no firm D call. V was pared by 2 bases and J by 4 bases, with 14 bases between. CDR3 length: 15 amino acids. Germline values: CDR1 MDHEN, CDR2 SYDVKM. The CDR3 loop is CASSLRSPRGYGYTF. In nucleotides, the CDR3 is TGTGCCAGCAGTTTAAGGAGTCCCCGGGGCTATGGCTACACCTTC.

The chain uses TRBV29-1 and TRBJ2-7; 9 positions match TRBD2. The CDR3 covers 13 residues. Trimming cost V 7 bases and J 2 bases; bases outside gene matches: 6. Germline CDR1 reads SQVTM; CDR2 reads ANQGSEA. The CDR3 nucleotides are TGCAGCGCCAGACCTAGCGGGACCTACGAGCAGTACTTC. This gives the protein CSARPSGTYEQYF.

The gene calls are TRBV2 and TRBJ2-3; D remains ambiguous. CDR1 is SNHLY, CDR2 FYNNEI, per germline. Trimming shortened V by 5 bases and J by 5 bases, and 20 bases separated the two germline ends. This CDR3 has 16 amino acids. The CDR3 bases are TGTGCCAGCAGTCTAAACGGACGGAGAACGGGAGATACGCAGTATTTT. It specifies CASSLNGRRTGDTQYF.

This chain uses TRBV5-1 with TRBJ1-2; D gene uncertain. Germline values: CDR1 SGHRS, CDR2 YFSETQ. The CDR3 loop spans 14 amino acids. Trimming pared 0 bases from V and 2 bases from J, leaving 8 bases between. Here the CDR3 DNA reads TGCGCCAGCAGCTTGGTTCCAGAAAACTATGGCTACACCTTC. It codes for CASSLVPENYGYTF.

The gene calls are TRBV28 and TRBJ2-1; tentative D call: TRBD1 (7 bases). This CDR3 region has 14 residues. CDR1 is MDHEN and CDR2 is SYDVKM in the germline V gene. V lost 4 bases and J lost 4, with 11 bases in between. The CDR3 region is CASSSQGGYNEQFF. The CDR3 DNA reads as TGTGCCAGCAGTTCTCAGGGGGGATACAATGAGCAGTTCTTC.

The chain uses TRBV5-1 and TRBJ1-2, with D maybe TRBD1 (5 bases). CDR3 length: 17 residues. Trimming took off 2 bases at V and 4 bases at J, with 21 bases between the two ends. Germline V CDR1 and CDR2: SGHRS, YFSETQ. The CDR3: CASSLQAQGVRPYGYTF. The CDR3 bases are TGCGCCAGCAGCTTACAGGCGCAGGGAGTAAGACCCTATGGCTACACCTTC.

This chain connects TRBV18 to TRBJ2-3, with 14 bases identical to TRBD2. V was clipped by 6 bases and J by 4 bases; unmatched bases: 21. The CDR3 covers 21 residues. Germline loops: CDR1 KGHSH, CDR2 LQKENI. The CDR3 sequence: CASSPIAGTSGSWDPSDTQYF. The CDR3 DNA follows: TGTGCCAGCTCGCCGATAGCCGGGACTAGCGGGAGTTGGGATCCATCAGATACGCAGTATTTT.